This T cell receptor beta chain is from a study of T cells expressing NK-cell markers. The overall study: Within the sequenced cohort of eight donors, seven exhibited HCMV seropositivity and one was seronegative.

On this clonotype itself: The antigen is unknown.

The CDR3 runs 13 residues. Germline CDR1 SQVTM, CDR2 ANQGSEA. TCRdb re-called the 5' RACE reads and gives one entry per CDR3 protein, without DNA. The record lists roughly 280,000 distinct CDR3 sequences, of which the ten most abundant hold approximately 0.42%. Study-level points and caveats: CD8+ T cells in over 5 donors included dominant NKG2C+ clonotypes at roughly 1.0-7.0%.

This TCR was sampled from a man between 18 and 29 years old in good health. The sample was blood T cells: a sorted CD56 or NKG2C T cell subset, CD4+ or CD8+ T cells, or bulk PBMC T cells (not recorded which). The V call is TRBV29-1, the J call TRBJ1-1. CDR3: CSVERRLNTEAFF.